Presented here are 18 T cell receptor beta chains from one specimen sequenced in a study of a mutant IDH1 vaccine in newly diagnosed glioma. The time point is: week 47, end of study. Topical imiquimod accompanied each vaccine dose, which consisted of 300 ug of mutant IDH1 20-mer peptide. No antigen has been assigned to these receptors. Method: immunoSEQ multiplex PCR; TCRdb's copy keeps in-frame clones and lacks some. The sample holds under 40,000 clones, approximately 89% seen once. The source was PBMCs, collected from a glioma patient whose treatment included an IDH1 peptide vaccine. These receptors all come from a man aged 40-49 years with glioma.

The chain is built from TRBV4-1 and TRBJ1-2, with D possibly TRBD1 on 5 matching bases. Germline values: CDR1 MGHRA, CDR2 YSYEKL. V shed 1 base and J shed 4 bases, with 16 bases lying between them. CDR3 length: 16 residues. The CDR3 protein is CASSQVAGDGIYGYTF. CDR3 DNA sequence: TGCGCCAGCAGCCAAGTGGCTGGGGACGGAATCTATGGCTACACCTTC.

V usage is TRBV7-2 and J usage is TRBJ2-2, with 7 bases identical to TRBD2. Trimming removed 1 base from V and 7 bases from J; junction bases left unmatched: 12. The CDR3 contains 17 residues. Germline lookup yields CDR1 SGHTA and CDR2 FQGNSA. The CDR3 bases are TGTGCCAGCAGCTTAGTAGTTCGGGCGGGAGTAGGCGGGGAGCTGTTTTTT. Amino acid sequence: CASSLVVRAGVGGELFF.

For the CDR3, the DNA is TGTGCCAGCAGCTTCGGACAGGGGGTGTCACCCCTCCACTTT. It encodes CASSFGQGVSPLHF. The chain uses TRBV7-2 and TRBJ1-6, with 10 bases that match TRBD1. V shed 3 bases and J 10 bases; nucleotides not matched to a gene: 3. CDR3 length: 14 residues. Germline assignment: CDR1 SGHTA and CDR2 FQGNSA.

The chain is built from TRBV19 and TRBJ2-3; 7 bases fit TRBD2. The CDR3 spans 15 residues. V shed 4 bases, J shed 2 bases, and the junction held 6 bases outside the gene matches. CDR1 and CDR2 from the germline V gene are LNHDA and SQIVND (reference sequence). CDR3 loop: CASSRSGTPTDTQYF. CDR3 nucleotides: TGTGCCAGTAGTAGGAGCGGGACTCCCACAGATACGCAGTATTTT. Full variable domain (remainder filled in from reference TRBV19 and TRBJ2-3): DGGITQSPKYLFRKEGQNVTLSCEQNLNHDAMYWYRQDPGQGLRLIYYSQIVNDFQKGDIAEGYSVSREKKESFPLTVTSAQKNPTAFYLCASSRSGTPTDTQYFGPGTRLTVL.

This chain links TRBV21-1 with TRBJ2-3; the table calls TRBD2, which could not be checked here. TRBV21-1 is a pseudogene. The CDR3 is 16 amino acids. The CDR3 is CASSKALAGAADTQYF. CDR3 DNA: TGTGCCAGCAGCAAAGCGCTAGCGGGAGCGGCAGATACGCAGTATTTT.

CDR3 sequence: CASSPRGQGAGNTIYF. CDR3 in DNA: TGTGCCAGCAGCCCCCGGGGACAGGGCGCTGGAAACACCATATATTTT. The V and J genes are TRBV7-9 and TRBJ1-3; 9 nucleotides align to TRBD1. This CDR3 spans 16 amino acids. Germline V gives CDR1 SEHNR, CDR2 FQNEAQ (reference sequence). The V and J ends lost 5 bases and 2 bases, in that order; junction bases with no gene match: 7.

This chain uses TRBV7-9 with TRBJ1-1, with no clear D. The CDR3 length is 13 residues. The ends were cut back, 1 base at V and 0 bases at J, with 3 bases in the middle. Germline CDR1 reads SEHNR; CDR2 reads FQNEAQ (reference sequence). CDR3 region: CASSLEVNTEAFF. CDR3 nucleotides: TGTGCCAGCAGCTTAGAGGTGAACACTGAAGCTTTCTTT.

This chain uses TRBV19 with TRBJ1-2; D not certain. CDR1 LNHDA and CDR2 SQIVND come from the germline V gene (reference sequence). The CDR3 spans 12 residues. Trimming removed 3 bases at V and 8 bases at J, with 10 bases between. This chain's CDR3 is CASSMSGMGYTF. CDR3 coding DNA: TGTGCCAGTAGTATGTCGGGGATGGGCTACACCTTC.

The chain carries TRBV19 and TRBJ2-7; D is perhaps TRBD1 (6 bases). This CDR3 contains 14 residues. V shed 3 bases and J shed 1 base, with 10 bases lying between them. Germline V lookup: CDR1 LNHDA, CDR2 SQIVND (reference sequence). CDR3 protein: CASSILRGSYEQYF. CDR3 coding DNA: TGTGCCAGTAGTATTCTCAGGGGTTCCTACGAGCAGTACTTC.

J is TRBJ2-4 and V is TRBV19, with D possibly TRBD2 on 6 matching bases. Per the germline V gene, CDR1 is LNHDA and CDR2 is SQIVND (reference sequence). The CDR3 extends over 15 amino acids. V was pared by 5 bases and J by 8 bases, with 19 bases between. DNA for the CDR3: TGTGCCAGTAGTGCTCACGGGAGCTTGGAGCACATTCAGTACTTC. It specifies CASSAHGSLEHIQYF.

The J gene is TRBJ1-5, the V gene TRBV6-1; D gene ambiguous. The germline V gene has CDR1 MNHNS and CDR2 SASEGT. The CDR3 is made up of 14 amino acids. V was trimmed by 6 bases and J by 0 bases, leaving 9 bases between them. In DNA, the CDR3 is TGTGCCAGCAGAGCGGATTATAGCAATCAGCCCCAGCATTTT. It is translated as CASRADYSNQPQHF.

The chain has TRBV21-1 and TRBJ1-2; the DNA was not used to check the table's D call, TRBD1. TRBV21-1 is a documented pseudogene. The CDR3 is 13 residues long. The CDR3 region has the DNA TGTGCCAGCAGCAAGGGGCCGCTGGACGGCTACACCTTC. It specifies CASSKGPLDGYTF.

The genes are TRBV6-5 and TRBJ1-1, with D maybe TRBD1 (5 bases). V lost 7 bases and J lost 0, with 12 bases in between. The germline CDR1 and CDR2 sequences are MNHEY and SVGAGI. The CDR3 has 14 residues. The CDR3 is CASNRGGMNTEAFF. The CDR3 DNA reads TGTGCCAGCAATCGCGGGGGTATGAACACTGAAGCTTTCTTT.

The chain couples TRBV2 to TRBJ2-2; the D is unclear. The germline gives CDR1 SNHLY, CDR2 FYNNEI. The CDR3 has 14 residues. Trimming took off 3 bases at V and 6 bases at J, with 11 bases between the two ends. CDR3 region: CASSDLLGPGELFF. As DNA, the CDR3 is TGTGCCAGCAGTGACCTACTGGGTCCCGGGGAGCTGTTTTTT.

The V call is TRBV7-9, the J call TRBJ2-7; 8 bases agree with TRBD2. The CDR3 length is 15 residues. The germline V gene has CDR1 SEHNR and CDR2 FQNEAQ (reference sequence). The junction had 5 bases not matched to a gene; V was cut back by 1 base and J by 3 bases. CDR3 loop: CASSLGGLGDYEQYV. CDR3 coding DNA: TGTGCCAGCAGCTTAGGGGGACTAGGGGACTACGAGCAGTACGTC.

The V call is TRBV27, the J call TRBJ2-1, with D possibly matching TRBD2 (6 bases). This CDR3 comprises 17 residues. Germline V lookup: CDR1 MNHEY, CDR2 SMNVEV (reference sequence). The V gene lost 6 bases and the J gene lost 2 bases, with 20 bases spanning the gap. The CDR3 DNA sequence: TGTGCCAGCAGCACGTCTGCGGGGAGAAAAACCTACAATGAGCAGTTCTTC. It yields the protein CASSTSAGRKTYNEQFF.

CDR3 sequence: CASSPDAGTSNVNEQFF. Here the CDR3 DNA reads TGCGCCAGCAGCCCAGACGCCGGGACTAGCAACGTCAATGAGCAGTTCTTC. The gene calls are TRBV5-1 and TRBJ2-1, with 9 bases that match TRBD2. Unmatched junction bases numbered 14, after V lost 4 bases and J lost 6 bases. Germline CDR1 and CDR2: SGHRS and YFSETQ. The CDR3 totals 17 residues.

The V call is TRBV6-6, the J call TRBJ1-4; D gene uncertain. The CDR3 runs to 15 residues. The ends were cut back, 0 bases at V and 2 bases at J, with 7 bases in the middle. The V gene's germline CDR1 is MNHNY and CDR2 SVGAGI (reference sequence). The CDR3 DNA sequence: TGTGCCAGCAGTTACTCTATAGTGACTAATGAAAAACTGTTTTTT. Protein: CASSYSIVTNEKLFF.